The 24 T cell receptor beta chains presented below share a single source sample, sequenced in a study of T-cell reconstitution after alpha-beta-depleted transplantation in children. Unique molecular identifiers were incorporated during preparation of the TCRbeta library. TCRdb processed the PCR reads anew with MiXCR; each CDR3 protein has one entry. Here the sample spans about 830,000 distinct CDR3 sequences, 16% being singletons. Sequenced material: PBMCs, mostly from graft donor cells, taken 360 days after TCRalphabeta/CD19-depleted stem cell transplant. The receptor source for this set is a male patient younger than 18 who had a stem cell transplant for acute lymphoblastic leukemia, so the T cells may come from the graft donor.

In this sample, this clonotype turned up many times. The gene calls are TRBV12-3 or TRBV12-4 and TRBJ1-2, with D tentatively TRBD1 (6 bases). This CDR3 has 13 residues. The V gene lost 5 bases and the J gene lost 4 bases, with 11 bases spanning the gap. Here the CDR3 reads CASSPQGSYGYTF. The DNA of the CDR3 is TGTGCCAGCAGTCCACAGGGATCCTATGGCTACACCTTC.

The J gene is TRBJ2-2, the V gene TRBV9; 7 bases are a match to TRBD1. The CDR3 totals 15 residues. Germline assignment: CDR1 SGDLS and CDR2 YYNGEE. The V segment lost 1 base and the J segment 3 bases; nucleotides outside the gene matches: 3. CDR3 sequence reads: CASSVTGADTGELFF. The CDR3 DNA is TGTGCCAGCAGCGTAACAGGGGCGGACACCGGGGAGCTGTTTTTT.

V gene TRBV5-1 combines with J gene TRBJ2-1, with a weak D call TRBD2 (5 bases). The V gene's germline CDR1 is SGHRS and CDR2 YFSETQ. The CDR3 loop spans 15 amino acids. Trimming pared 0 bases from V and 2 bases from J, leaving 9 bases between. CDR3 nucleotides: TGCGCCAGCAGCTTGGAAGGAGCGGCCTACAATGAGCAGTTCTTC. Translated: CASSLEGAAYNEQFF.

The chain couples TRBV27 to TRBJ1-5, with TRBD1 as a possible D gene (5 bases). Between the trimmed V and J ends, which lost 7 bases and 2 bases, there was a span of 9 bases. The CDR3 extends over 13 amino acids. From germline, CDR1 is MNHEY and CDR2 SMNVEV (reference sequence). DNA of the CDR3: TGTGCCAGCACCCCGGGGGGCAATCAGCCCCAGCATTTT. This translates into CASTPGGNQPQHF.

The chain recombines TRBV7-6 with TRBJ2-3, with D unresolved. Germline assignment: CDR1 SGHVS and CDR2 FNYEAQ. Trimming left V 8 bases short and J 1 base short, with 7 bases between. The CDR3 spans 12 residues. CDR3 sequence reads: CASGTRTDTQYF. Here the CDR3 DNA reads TGTGCCAGCGGAACCCGCACAGATACGCAGTATTTT.

This clonotype turned up a few times. The chain has TRBV6-1 and TRBJ2-7; 9 nucleotides agree with TRBD1. This CDR3 is 14 amino acids long. The J segment lost 3 bases and the V segment lost 6 bases, leaving 6 bases of the junction unmatched. CDR1 MNHNS and CDR2 SASEGT come from the germline V gene. The CDR3: CASRGGTGNYEQYF. Here the CDR3 DNA reads TGTGCCAGCAGGGGGGGGACAGGGAACTACGAGCAGTACTTC.

This clonotype occurred a few times. The V and J genes are TRBV20-1 and TRBJ1-2, with D hard to call. Trimming stripped 0 bases from V and 2 bases from J, with 10 bases between. The CDR3 has 14 residues. CDR1 is DFQATT, CDR2 SNEGSKA, per germline (reference sequence). CDR3 residues: CSARDRPPNYGYTF. CDR3 in DNA: TGCAGTGCTAGAGATAGGCCGCCGAACTATGGCTACACCTTC.

The V gene is TRBV24-1, the J gene TRBJ2-1; D possibly uses TRBD1 or TRBD2 (5 bases each). V was clipped by 0 bases and J by 7 bases, with 18 bases between them. Germline V CDR1 and CDR2: KGHDR, SFDVKD. The CDR3 spans 17 residues. This CDR3 is CATSDLPSTGGMNEQFF. The DNA of the CDR3 is TGTGCCACCAGTGATTTGCCCTCTACTGGGGGTATGAATGAGCAGTTCTTC.

The chain couples TRBV7-9 to TRBJ2-5, with 8 positions matching TRBD2. This CDR3 region has 16 residues. The V gene's germline CDR1 is SEHNR and CDR2 FQNEAQ (reference sequence). V lost 0 bases, J lost 5 bases, and 8 bases stayed unmatched. Here the CDR3 DNA reads TGTGCCAGCAGCTTAGCGGGACTAGGGTTCGCCGAGACCCAGTACTTC. Translation: CASSLAGLGFAETQYF.

The gene calls are TRBV5-1 and TRBJ1-6; a weak D match, TRBD1 (5 bases). Trimming left V 4 bases short and J 8 bases short, with 16 bases between. The CDR3 sequence is 15 residues long. CDR1 SGHRS and CDR2 YFSETQ come from the germline V gene. CDR3 DNA: TGCGCCAGCAGCGCTCGACAGTCCAGGCATTCACCCCTCCACTTT. It is translated as CASSARQSRHSPLHF.

CDR3 sequence: CSARDGTSGLNEQYF. The CDR3 DNA follows: TGCAGTGCCCGAGACGGGACTAGCGGACTGAACGAGCAGTACTTC. The chain couples TRBV20-1 to TRBJ2-7; 11 nucleotides agree with TRBD2. Germline V gene lookup returns CDR1 DFQATT and CDR2 SNEGSKA (reference sequence). V lost 6 bases to trimming and J lost 5 bases; unmatched junction nucleotides: 12. CDR3 size: 15 residues.

In its sample, this clonotype was seen many times. The chain employs TRBV18 and TRBJ2-1; D gene unclear. V was clipped by 0 bases and J by 6 bases, with 9 bases between them. The CDR3 runs to 14 residues. Per germline, CDR1 KGHSH and CDR2 LQKENI. The CDR3 spells CASSPPVSLNEQFF. The CDR3 DNA reads TGTGCCAGCTCACCACCGGTCAGCCTCAATGAGCAGTTCTTC.

This clonotype was counted only a few times. The V call is TRBV27, the J call TRBJ2-1; TRBD2 matches at 10 bases. The V segment lost 6 bases and the J segment 9 bases; nucleotides outside the gene matches: 14. Germline CDR1 MNHEY, CDR2 SMNVEV (reference sequence). The CDR3 consists of 16 residues. CDR3 region: CASRVGGLAGGTEQFF. CDR3 DNA: TGTGCCAGCAGAGTTGGGGGGTTAGCGGGAGGTACTGAGCAGTTCTTC.

This clonotype occurred a few times. The chain links TRBV2 to TRBJ1-5; D perhaps matches TRBD1 (6 bases). Germline V gene sequence: CDR1 SNHLY, CDR2 FYNNEI. V lost 8 bases and J lost 0, with 23 bases in between. The CDR3 is 18 amino acids. CDR3 loop: CASGGSESDTVSNQPQHF. The CDR3 DNA sequence: TGTGCCAGCGGGGGCTCCGAATCTGACACAGTTAGCAATCAGCCCCAGCATTTT.

The sample holds a few counts of this clonotype. This chain links TRBV9 with TRBJ1-1, with D possibly being TRBD1 (6 bases). Trimming pared 0 bases from V and 0 bases from J, leaving 9 bases between. The CDR3 extends over 15 amino acids. Germline CDR1 is SGDLS and CDR2 is YYNGEE. The CDR3 DNA is TGTGCCAGCAGCGTAGAGGGGGAGTTGAACACTGAAGCTTTCTTT. It codes for CASSVEGELNTEAFF.

This clonotype has just a few counts. This sequence joins TRBV7-9 and TRBJ2-7; possibly TRBD1 for D (6 bases). The CDR3 has 15 residues. Germline V gene data show CDR1 as SEHNR and CDR2 as FQNEAQ (reference sequence). V lost 1 base, J lost 2 bases, and 12 bases lay in between. This CDR3 is CASSLEGQSAYEQYF. CDR3 DNA sequence: TGTGCCAGCAGCTTAGAAGGACAGTCAGCCTACGAGCAGTACTTC.

In its sample, this clonotype was seen a few times. V gene TRBV5-1 combines with J gene TRBJ2-4; no clear D. Trimming took 2 bases from V and 0 from J, leaving 9 bases between them. Germline V gene lookup returns CDR1 SGHRS and CDR2 YFSETQ. The CDR3 covers 15 residues. CDR3 DNA: TGCGCCAGCAGCTTAGCCTGGACAGCCAAAAACATTCAGTACTTC. Protein: CASSLAWTAKNIQYF.

This clonotype was picked up many times. The CDR3 nucleotides are TGTGCCAGCAGCTCACCGTGGGGCAATGAGCAGTTCTTC. It translates to CASSSPWGNEQFF. The chain links TRBV5-5 to TRBJ2-1; D unresolved. Germline V gene sequence: CDR1 SGHKS, CDR2 YYEKEE (reference sequence). The CDR3 consists of 13 residues. The V gene lost 3 bases and the J gene lost 6 bases, with 10 bases spanning the gap.

The chain is built from TRBV20-1 and TRBJ2-7; D not resolved. CDR3 length equals 15 residues. Per the germline V gene, CDR1 is DFQATT and CDR2 is SNEGSKA (reference sequence). Trimming pared 3 bases from V and 0 bases from J, leaving 15 bases between. This chain's CDR3 is CSARRTRLSSYEQYF. The CDR3 DNA reads TGCAGTGCTAGGCGGACCCGTCTGAGCTCCTACGAGCAGTACTTC.

The CDR3 protein is CASSPVLGPYNEQFF. As DNA, the CDR3 is TGTGCCAGCAGCCCCGTGCTGGGACCTTACAATGAGCAGTTCTTC. The rearrangement uses TRBV3-1 and TRBJ2-1, with D perhaps being TRBD1 or TRBD2 (5 bases each). This CDR3 spans 15 amino acids. The V gene lost 4 bases and the J gene lost 4 bases, with 14 bases spanning the gap. The germline V gene has CDR1 LGHDT and CDR2 YNNKEL (reference sequence).

The rearrangement uses TRBV12-3 or TRBV12-4 and TRBJ2-1, with a tentative D call TRBD1 (6 bases). V lost 5 bases and J lost 0, with 14 bases in between. The CDR3 spans 16 residues. The CDR3 spells CASSITGISSYNEQFF. CDR3 nucleotide sequence: TGTGCCAGCAGTATTACAGGGATTAGCTCCTACAATGAGCAGTTCTTC.

This clonotype has a handful of counts. This chain connects TRBV12-3 or TRBV12-4 to TRBJ2-1; 14 bases are a match to TRBD2. With V trimmed by 6 bases and J by 2 bases, 6 bases remained unmatched. This CDR3 spans 17 amino acids. DNA for the CDR3: TGTGCCAGCAGGGGGACTAGCGGGAGTAGAGCCTACAATGAGCAGTTCTTC. It specifies CASRGTSGSRAYNEQFF.

The chain joins TRBV27 to TRBJ2-6; 7 bases align to TRBD1. Germline-derived CDR1 and CDR2 are MNHEY and SMNVEV (reference sequence). The ends lost 0 bases at V and 4 bases at J; junction bases unmatched: 12. There are 19 residues in the CDR3. CDR3 coding DNA: TGTGCCAGCAGTTTATCGTGGTGGGGCAGGGGGATCGGGGCCAACGTCCTGACTTTC. As protein: CASSLSWWGRGIGANVLTF.

The gene calls are TRBV7-8 and TRBJ2-2; a weak D match, TRBD2 (6 bases). Germline CDR1 reads SGHVS; CDR2 reads FQNEAQ. The CDR3 sequence is 15 residues long. Trimming shortened V by 5 bases and J by 3 bases, and 13 bases separated the two germline ends. The CDR3 sequence is CASSPKGLHTGELFF. The CDR3 DNA reads TGTGCCAGCAGCCCAAAGGGACTCCACACCGGGGAGCTGTTTTTT.